This entry lists 9 T cell receptor beta chains sequenced from one sample in a study of blood T cell repertoires in COVID-19. Profiled with immunoSEQ multiplex PCR; TCRdb holds only in-frame clones, not every one. This table holds a few hundred thousand clones, 85% to 90% found once. The sample comprised PBMCs or T cells enriched from blood (not recorded which). The receptors shown here come from a woman between 18 and 30 years old who had recovered from COVID-19.

The chain uses TRBV7-2 and TRBJ2-7; 8 bases fit TRBD2. The germline V gene encodes CDR1 SGHTA and CDR2 FQGNSA. The ends lost 1 base at V and 0 bases at J; junction bases unmatched: 5. CDR3 size: 16 residues. The CDR3 reads CASSLVGGDFSYEQYF. The CDR3, as DNA: TGTGCCAGCAGCTTAGTCGGGGGGGATTTCTCCTACGAGCAGTACTTC.

V gene TRBV10-1 combines with J gene TRBJ2-7; 9 bases match TRBD1. This CDR3 comprises 16 residues. The germline CDR1 and CDR2 sequences are WNHNN and SYGVQD (reference sequence). The junction had 12 bases not matched to a gene; V was cut back by 7 bases and J by 2 bases. The CDR3 loop reads CASTRTGAIPAYEQYF. The CDR3 nucleotides read TGCGCCAGCACCAGGACAGGGGCGATACCTGCCTACGAGCAGTACTTC.

The V gene is TRBV4-3, the J gene TRBJ2-1; possibly TRBD1 for D (6 bases). The CDR3 has 15 residues. Trimming removed 0 bases from V and 2 bases from J, with 8 bases in between. Germline loops: CDR1 LGHNA, CDR2 YSLEER. The CDR3 DNA reads as TGCGCCAGCAGCCAAGAACAGGGCACCTACAATGAGCAGTTCTTC. Translated, it gives CASSQEQGTYNEQFF.

V is TRBV21-1 and J is TRBJ2-7; TRBD1 is the table's D call and was not checked against the DNA. TRBV21-1 is a pseudogene. CDR3 length: 16 residues. The CDR3 bases are TGTGCCAGGTCCTGGGGGAGCCGGGACAAATCCTACGAGCAGTACTTC. The encoded protein is CARSWGSRDKSYEQYF.

The rearrangement uses TRBV7-8 and TRBJ1-1; perhaps TRBD1 as D (6 bases). Germline V gene data show CDR1 as SGHVS and CDR2 as FQNEAQ. With 5 bases removed from V and 4 bases from J, the gap between germline ends came to 14 bases. CDR3 size: 14 residues. In nucleotides, the CDR3 is TGTGCCAGCAGCCCCGGGACATATAGCACTGAAGCTTTCTTT. Protein: CASSPGTYSTEAFF.

This clone came up a few times. The chain links TRBV7-8 to TRBJ1-1, with D possibly being TRBD1 (5 bases). The V and J ends lost 5 bases and 2 bases respectively, with 9 bases between them. The CDR3 is 13 amino acids. Germline assignment: CDR1 SGHVS and CDR2 FQNEAQ. CDR3 sequence reads: CASSVDRNTEAFF. For the CDR3, the DNA is TGTGCCAGCAGCGTAGACAGAAACACTGAAGCTTTCTTT.

J is TRBJ1-5 and V is TRBV19; maybe TRBD1 (5 bases). Germline V lookup: CDR1 LNHDA, CDR2 SQIVND (reference sequence). V was trimmed by 1 base and J by 5 bases, leaving 12 bases between them. This CDR3 spans 15 amino acids. The CDR3 region is CASSIGQRRDQPQHF. DNA of the CDR3: TGTGCCAGTAGTATAGGACAGCGACGCGATCAGCCCCAGCATTTT.

This CDR3 is CASSLYGGAAYEQYF. Written as DNA, the CDR3 is TGTGCCAGCAGTTTATACGGGGGGGCCGCCTACGAGCAGTACTTC. The V gene is TRBV27, the J gene TRBJ2-7; 8 bases line up with TRBD2. This CDR3 is 15 amino acids long. After removal of 1 base from V and 2 bases from J, the junction contained 4 bases not matched to a gene. Germline V gives CDR1 MNHEY, CDR2 SMNVEV (reference sequence).

This rearrangement joins TRBV18 to TRBJ1-4; D remains unclear. Germline CDR1 and CDR2: KGHSH and LQKENI. With 2 bases removed from V and 1 base from J, the gap between germline ends came to 8 bases. The CDR3 is 15 amino acids. The CDR3 sequence is CASSPYPGTNEKLFF. DNA for the CDR3: TGTGCCAGCTCACCATATCCCGGAACTAATGAAAAACTGTTTTTT. The complete variable domain, with remaining parts taken from reference TRBV18 and TRBJ1-4, reads NAGVMQNPRHLVRRRGQEARLRCSPMKGHSHVYWYRQLPEEGLKFMVYLQKENIIDESGMPKERFSAEFPKEGPSILRIQQVVRGDSAAYFCASSPYPGTNEKLFFGSGTQLSVL.